The 7 T cell receptor beta chains listed next were all sequenced from one sample in a study of cytomegalovirus exposure and HLA in healthy donors. Primers: 60 Vbeta forward and 13 Jbeta reverse. Profiled with immunoSEQ multiplex PCR; TCRdb holds only in-frame clones, not every one. Here the sample spans over 200,000 clones, roughly 70% being singletons. The specimen sequenced was PBMCs. The receptor set was obtained from a woman under 40 in good health and CMV-seronegative.

The chain recombines TRBV12-5 with TRBJ1-3; the match to TRBD1 covers 8 bases. V dropped 6 bases and J dropped 2; count of bases not matched to a gene: 3. The CDR3 spans 14 residues. The germline V gene encodes CDR1 LGHNT and CDR2 FRNRAP. The CDR3 DNA follows: TGTGCTAGTGGCGGACAGGGAGCTGGAAACACCATATATTTT. This codes for CASGGQGAGNTIYF.

This clone was seen more than once but under ten times. The genes are TRBV6-6 and TRBJ1-1; 10 positions match TRBD1. There are 15 residues in the CDR3. V dropped 7 bases and J dropped 8; count of bases not matched to a gene: 13. Germline V CDR1 and CDR2: MNHNY, SVGAGI (reference sequence). The chain's CDR3 is CASTYPGQGTREAFF. CDR3 DNA: TGTGCCAGCACTTATCCGGGACAGGGGACCCGAGAAGCTTTCTTT.

This clone was detected once. The chain recombines TRBV13 with TRBJ1-5; D perhaps matches TRBD1 (5 bases). CDR1 and CDR2 from the germline V gene are PRHDT and FYEKMQ (reference sequence). CDR3 length equals 14 residues. V was pared by 5 bases and J by 3 bases, with 11 bases between. The CDR3 reads CASSVRDFNQPQHF. The CDR3 DNA reads TGTGCCAGCAGCGTTAGGGACTTCAATCAGCCCCAGCATTTT.

This clone turned up a few times. This chain links TRBV18 with TRBJ2-6, with D possibly being TRBD1 (6 bases). The CDR3 runs 16 residues. V shed 5 bases and J shed 4 bases, with 15 bases lying between them. The germline gives CDR1 KGHSH, CDR2 LQKENI. For the CDR3, the DNA is TGTGCCAGCTCAATGGACAGTGCAAGAGGGGCCAACGTCCTGACTTTC. This sequence encodes CASSMDSARGANVLTF.

This clone showed up just a few times. CDR3 in DNA: TGTGCCAGCAGCTGGAAAGGAGGGAAGGATGAAAAACTGTTTTTT. Its translation: CASSWKGGKDEKLFF. The chain employs TRBV5-6 and TRBJ1-4, with no clear D. Deletions cut 3 bases from V and 6 bases from J, with 15 bases between. Per germline, CDR1 SGHDT and CDR2 YYEEEE. The CDR3 is 15 residues long.

J is TRBJ2-5 and V is TRBV10-3, with TRBD1 matching over 12 bases. J lost 4 bases, V lost 0 bases, and 3 bases had no gene match. Germline V CDR1 and CDR2: ENHRY, SYGVKD. CDR3 length equals 16 residues. This chain's CDR3 is CAISESTGQGAETQYF. CDR3 DNA sequence: TGTGCCATCAGTGAGTCGACGGGACAGGGGGCAGAGACCCAGTACTTC.

This clone is a singleton in its sample. This chain connects TRBV18 to TRBJ2-6; possible D gene TRBD1, 5 bases. The CDR3 extends over 17 amino acids. CDR1 is KGHSH, CDR2 LQKENI, per germline. V shed 1 base and J shed 0 bases, with 10 bases lying between them. CDR3 amino acids: CASSPQGPYSGANVLTF. The CDR3 DNA follows: TGTGCCAGCTCACCACAGGGGCCCTACTCTGGGGCCAACGTCCTGACTTTC.